In this sample, the clone carrying this TCR beta chain turned up many times. Its antigen is still unknown. These data originate in a study of Graves' ophthalmopathy and Graves' hyperthyroidism. The study, taken as a whole, reports: From stable hyperthyroidism, ophthalmopathy was separated by a 13-signature model with just under 90% sensitivity and approximately 84% specificity.

There are 14 residues in the CDR3. Germline V CDR1 and CDR2: LNHDA, SQIVND (reference sequence). Trimming removed 5 bases from V and 3 bases from J; junction bases left unmatched: 5. Scientists amplified the TCR beta CDR3 regions from RNA transcripts. Second-round multiplex PCR came after a first-round RT-PCR that employed HTBI primers. TCRdb fed the multiplex PCR reads into MiXCR, producing one record per CDR3 protein. The sample lists about 150,000 distinct CDR3 sequences, under 40% occurring once. This TCR came from a middle-aged woman with Graves' ophthalmopathy. The chain joins TRBV19 to TRBJ2-7; 9 bases align to TRBD2. Specimen: peripheral blood. This CDR3 is CASSPRTSVYEQYF. The CDR3 DNA reads TGTGCCAGTAGTCCCCGGACTAGCGTCTACGAGCAGTACTTC.